This TCR beta chain was retrieved from a study of shared clonotypes between healthy human individuals. General study findings and limits: Researchers sampled only blood; tissue repertoires likely differ.

V lost 6 bases and J lost 1, with 6 bases in between. The CDR3 spans 11 residues. Germline CDR1 reads SQVTM; CDR2 reads ANQGSEA. As regards this clone: Its antigen is still unknown.

Assay: immunoSEQ multiplex PCR; the TCRdb copy retains only in-frame clones and omits some. Altogether approximately 1.4 million clones are present, 95% to 99% being singletons, with the ten largest covering about 0.45%. This TCR was sampled from a man aged 30 to 45 in good health. The chain links TRBV29-1 to TRBJ1-1, with D unresolved. Sequenced: naive CD4+ T cells sorted from blood. Documented subset: CD45RA+ positively selected. The CDR3 nucleotides are TGCAGCGTATCGAGGAACACTGAAGCTTTCTTT. Encoded protein: CSVSRNTEAFF.